A single sample gave rise to the 24 T cell receptor beta chains below, sequenced in a study of blood T cell repertoires in COVID-19. Data came from immunoSEQ multiplex PCR; TCRdb stores just in-frame clones and leaves some out. There are some 180,000 clones in the sample; more than 60% occur only once, and roughly 13% lies in the top ten. Specimen: peripheral blood. The receptor set was obtained from a middle-aged man who had recovered from COVID-19.

This clone showed up just once. This chain connects TRBV6-1 to TRBJ1-1; D perhaps matches TRBD1 (5 bases). Germline CDR1 and CDR2: MNHNS and SASEGT. The CDR3 is made up of 14 amino acids. Trimming cost V 3 bases and J 1 base, with 9 bases left between them. For the CDR3, the DNA is TGTGCCAGCAGTGATCGGACACCGAACACTGAAGCTTTCTTT. Protein sequence: CASSDRTPNTEAFF.

The V call is TRBV2, the J call TRBJ2-4, with a weak D call TRBD1 (5 bases). Germline CDR1 and CDR2: SNHLY and FYNNEI. This CDR3 has 14 residues. The V gene lost 3 bases and the J gene lost 5 bases, with 11 bases spanning the gap. CDR3 in amino acids: CASSDTGRQNIQYF. For the CDR3, the DNA is TGTGCCAGCAGTGATACAGGTCGCCAAAACATTCAGTACTTC. The complete variable domain, with remaining parts taken from reference TRBV2 and TRBJ2-4, reads EPEVTQTPSHQVTQMGQEVILRCVPISNHLYFYWYRQILGQKVEFLVSFYNNEISEKSEIFDDQFSVERPDGSNFTLKIRSTKLEDSAMYFCASSDTGRQNIQYFGAGTRLSVL.

The V gene is TRBV24-1, the J gene TRBJ2-5; 7 bases match TRBD2. Looked up from germline, CDR1 is KGHDR and CDR2 is SFDVKD. V was pared by 4 bases and J by 3 bases, with 7 bases of the junction left unmatched. The CDR3 runs 15 residues. This CDR3 is CATSDPGGGKETQYF. CDR3 DNA sequence: TGTGCCACCAGTGACCCTGGGGGGGGGAAAGAGACCCAGTACTTC.

The gene calls are TRBV15 and TRBJ1-2, with D possibly matching TRBD1 (5 bases). The germline CDR1 and CDR2 sequences are LNHNV and YYDKDF (reference sequence). This CDR3 contains 15 residues. With 0 bases removed from V and 4 bases from J, the gap between germline ends came to 12 bases. The CDR3 is CATSREGTGVYGYTF. As DNA, the CDR3 is TGTGCCACCAGCAGAGAAGGAACAGGCGTCTATGGCTACACCTTC. Complete variable domain (other parts from reference TRBV15 and TRBJ1-2): DAMVIQNPRYQVTQFGKPVTLSCSQTLNHNVMYWYQQKSSQAPKLLFHYYDKDFNNEADTPDNFQSRRPNTSFCFLDIRSPGLGDTAMYLCATSREGTGVYGYTFGSGTRLTVV.

The count of this clone is one. This chain joins TRBV3-1 (or the pseudogene TRBV3-2) and TRBJ2-2; D possibly corresponds to TRBD2 (6 bases). V was clipped by 4 bases and J by 2 bases, with 11 bases between them. Germline V gene data show CDR1 as LGHDT and CDR2 as YNNKEL (reference sequence). This CDR3 has 15 amino acids. CDR3 amino acids: CASSPGTFNTGELFF. The CDR3 coding sequence is TGTGCCAGCAGCCCGGGGACTTTTAACACCGGGGAGCTGTTTTTT.

The chain has TRBV3-1 (or the pseudogene TRBV3-2) and TRBJ2-3; D may be TRBD1 (6 bases). The V gene's germline CDR1 is LGHDT and CDR2 YNNKEL (reference sequence). V was trimmed by 1 base and J by 6 bases, leaving 8 bases between them. There are 13 residues in the CDR3. The CDR3 region is CASSQARGDTQYF. As DNA, the CDR3 is TGTGCCAGCAGCCAAGCGAGGGGGGATACGCAGTATTTT.

The chain links TRBV11-2 to TRBJ2-7, with D possibly being TRBD1 (5 bases). From germline, CDR1 is SGHAT and CDR2 FQNNGV. The CDR3 consists of 15 residues. The V gene lost 1 base and the J gene lost 6 bases, with 16 bases spanning the gap. CDR3 residues: CASSLAAGKGPEQYF. The DNA for the CDR3 is TGTGCCAGCAGCTTAGCGGCAGGGAAGGGTCCCGAGCAGTACTTC.

The sample holds a few counts of this clone. CDR3 residues: CASRGDRNSYEQYF. CDR3 DNA sequence: TGTGCCAGCAGGGGGGACAGGAATTCCTACGAGCAGTACTTC. The rearrangement uses TRBV2 and TRBJ2-7; 8 bases match TRBD1. Germline values: CDR1 SNHLY, CDR2 FYNNEI. This CDR3 has 14 residues. The V segment lost 6 bases and the J segment 1 base; nucleotides outside the gene matches: 5. Full variable domain (outside the CDR3, taken from reference TRBV2 and TRBJ2-7): EPEVTQTPSHQVTQMGQEVILRCVPISNHLYFYWYRQILGQKVEFLVSFYNNEISEKSEIFDDQFSVERPDGSNFTLKIRSTKLEDSAMYFCASRGDRNSYEQYFGPGTRLTVT.

J is TRBJ2-2 and V is TRBV4-3; TRBD2 might be the D (5 bases). Germline CDR1 reads LGHNA; CDR2 reads YSLEER. Between the trimmed V and J ends, which lost 0 bases and 6 bases, there was a span of 8 bases. The CDR3 covers 14 residues. The chain's CDR3 is CASSQDSSPGELFF. The CDR3 DNA follows: TGCGCCAGCAGCCAAGATTCTAGCCCCGGGGAGCTGTTTTTT.

V gene TRBV19 combines with J gene TRBJ2-7, with 12 positions matching TRBD2. The J segment lost 3 bases and the V segment lost 4 bases, leaving 7 bases of the junction unmatched. The CDR3 runs to 16 residues. Looked up from germline, CDR1 is LNHDA and CDR2 is SQIVND (reference sequence). CDR3 sequence: CASSTRTSGTYYEQYF. In DNA, the CDR3 is TGTGCCAGTAGTACAAGGACTAGCGGGACTTACTACGAGCAGTACTTC.

V gene TRBV18 combines with J gene TRBJ2-3, with TRBD1 matching over 9 bases. Germline V CDR1 and CDR2: KGHSH, LQKENI. The CDR3 contains 14 residues. Losses at the gene ends were 3 bases for V and 4 bases for J; bases not matched to a gene: 2. The CDR3 coding sequence is TGTGCCAGCTCACCGGACAGGGGATCAGATACGCAGTATTTT. This codes for CASSPDRGSDTQYF.

As for this clone: The same CDR3 also results from other DNA sequences found in this sample. The rearrangement joins TRBV18 to TRBJ1-1; no clear D gene. The CDR3 loop spans 14 amino acids. V was shortened by 2 bases and J by 0 bases, with 7 bases between the two germline ends. CDR1 and CDR2 from the germline V gene are KGHSH and LQKENI. The CDR3 DNA reads TGTGCCAGCTCACCAGGGCAGATGAACACTGAAGCTTTCTTT. Translation gives CASSPGQMNTEAFF.

J is TRBJ1-1 and V is TRBV18; D remains unclear. The CDR3 is made up of 13 amino acids. V lost 3 bases and J lost 1, with 6 bases in between. CDR1 KGHSH and CDR2 LQKENI come from the germline V gene. The CDR3 DNA reads TGTGCCAGCTCACCTACGGGGAACACTGAAGCTTTCTTT. It encodes CASSPTGNTEAFF.

The CDR3 protein is CASSAGQYNEQFF. CDR3 in DNA: TGTGCCAGCAGCGCGGGACAGTACAATGAGCAGTTCTTC. The chain recombines TRBV9 with TRBJ2-1, with 7 bases matching TRBD1. V lost 3 bases to trimming and J lost 4 bases; unmatched junction nucleotides: 1. This CDR3 spans 13 amino acids. Germline CDR1 and CDR2: SGDLS and YYNGEE.

This clone was seen only a few times. The rearrangement links TRBV7-6 to TRBJ2-1; 7 bases fit TRBD2. CDR1 is SGHVS and CDR2 is FNYEAQ in the germline V gene. The V segment lost 5 bases and the J segment 10 bases; nucleotides outside the gene matches: 20. This CDR3 has 17 amino acids. CDR3 sequence (DNA): TGTGCCAGCAGCCCCGCGAGCCCCCGGGCGGGAGTCAGGGAGCAGTTCTTC. It encodes CASSPASPRAGVREQFF.

This chain joins TRBV18 and TRBJ1-3; 8 bases line up with TRBD1. Germline V gene lookup returns CDR1 KGHSH and CDR2 LQKENI. This CDR3 region has 14 residues. J gave up 7 bases and V 6 bases, and 8 bases lay outside the gene matches. The CDR3 nucleotides read TGTGCCAGCTCGCAAGACAGGGGAGAGAACACCATATATTTT. Its protein is CASSQDRGENTIYF.

The rearrangement links TRBV11-2 to TRBJ2-5, with TRBD2 matching 10 bases. J gave up 4 bases and V 1 base, and 3 bases lay outside the gene matches. Germline-derived CDR1 and CDR2 are SGHAT and FQNNGV. The CDR3 consists of 15 residues. The CDR3 sequence is CASSLGLAGAETQYF. The CDR3 nucleotides are TGTGCCAGCAGCTTAGGTCTAGCGGGAGCAGAGACCCAGTACTTC.

This clone was detected once. The chain employs TRBV7-2 and TRBJ2-5; D gene unclear. The CDR3 runs 12 residues. V lost 0 bases and J lost 5, with 4 bases in between. Looked up from germline, CDR1 is SGHTA and CDR2 is FQGNSA. The CDR3 DNA sequence: TGTGCCAGCAGCTTAGCCCTGGAGACCCAGTACTTC. Translated, it gives CASSLALETQYF.

The chain is built from TRBV27 and TRBJ2-4, with a tentative D call TRBD2 (5 bases). Trimming took 6 bases from V and 7 from J, leaving 13 bases between them. Germline V gene lookup returns CDR1 MNHEY and CDR2 SMNVEV (reference sequence). The CDR3 has 13 residues. This chain's CDR3 is CASRDGPGNIQYF. The DNA of the CDR3 is TGTGCCAGCAGGGACGGTCCGGGGAACATTCAGTACTTC.

The chain links TRBV12-3 or TRBV12-4 to TRBJ1-5; D call uncertain. The CDR3 extends over 12 amino acids. With 5 bases removed from V and 7 bases from J, the gap between germline ends came to 9 bases. The CDR3 reads CASSPRSQPQHF. In nucleotides, the CDR3 is TGTGCCAGCAGTCCGCGGAGCCAGCCCCAGCATTTT.

The chain employs TRBV5-1 and TRBJ1-2; D is perhaps TRBD1 (6 bases). V gave up 4 bases and J gave up 4 bases, with 11 bases separating them. The length of the CDR3 is 13 residues. Germline loops: CDR1 SGHRS, CDR2 YFSETQ. CDR3 in amino acids: CASSPQGIYGYTF. The CDR3 DNA reads as TGCGCCAGCAGCCCTCAGGGGATCTATGGCTACACCTTC.

The chain is built from TRBV27 and TRBJ2-1, with 8 bases fitting TRBD1. The CDR3 is 14 residues long. V was clipped by 5 bases and J by 10 bases; unmatched bases: 10. Germline loops: CDR1 MNHEY, CDR2 SMNVEV (reference sequence). This CDR3 reads CASSQQGEGGEQFF. The DNA for the CDR3 is TGTGCCAGCAGTCAACAGGGGGAAGGCGGCGAGCAGTTCTTC.

The J gene is TRBJ1-1, the V gene TRBV18, with D uncertain. This CDR3 spans 13 amino acids. CDR1 and CDR2 (germline): KGHSH, LQKENI. Trimming cost V 2 bases and J 6 bases, with 10 bases left between them. The CDR3 sequence is CASSPRKASEAFF. The CDR3 bases are TGTGCCAGCTCACCAAGAAAAGCGTCTGAAGCTTTCTTT.

This clone was observed a handful of times. The chain links TRBV7-2 to TRBJ2-5; perhaps TRBD2 as D (5 bases). Germline loops: CDR1 SGHTA, CDR2 FQGNSA. The ends were cut back, 7 bases at V and 1 base at J, with 13 bases in the middle. The length of the CDR3 is 14 residues. CDR3 region: CASTSPTLQETQYF. The CDR3 coding sequence is TGTGCCAGCACTAGCCCTACTCTCCAAGAGACCCAGTACTTC.